The clone carrying this TCR beta chain was counted once. Libraries were prepared by immunoSEQ multiplex PCR; TCRdb keeps only in-frame clonotypes and omits some of them. The sample lists roughly 150,000 clones; under 95% were seen once. This specimen comes from a study of OX40 agonist ivuxolimab in advanced cancers. Study summary: Those enrolled were approximately 83% male, with a mean age of around 60 years and ages from roughly 20 to 85. Enrollees could have had prior anti-PD-1, anti-PD-L1 or anti-CTLA-4 therapy, which more than 30% had received.

There are 14 residues in the CDR3. Germline assignment: CDR1 MNHEY and CDR2 SVGAGI. V trimming: 6 bases; J trimming: 6 bases; junction bases outside the gene matches: 7. The TCR sequence derives from an adult with an advanced solid tumor such as melanoma, head and neck, liver or kidney cancer. The V gene is TRBV6-5, the J gene TRBJ2-7, with 11 bases lining up with TRBD1. Sequenced material: CD4+ or CD8+ T cells sorted from blood, taken in a trial of the OX40 agonist ivuxolimab. CDR3 sequence: CASSPPGQGGEQYF. In DNA form, the CDR3 reads TGTGCCAGCAGCCCACCGGGACAGGGGGGCGAGCAGTACTTC.